A selection of T cell receptor beta chains follows, all from one sample in a study of CD8+ T cells in alopecia areata. Produced via immunoSEQ multiplex PCR; TCRdb's table is partial and in-frame only. The profile shows approximately 65,000 clones, 40% to 50% of them singletons. Sequencing used CD8+ T cells sorted from blood, obtained at week 0. These receptors came from a human donor with alopecia areata. Both conserved end residues are part of each CDR3. Clone sizes are given selectively: once, few, many, or a class where the clone is expanded.

V	J	size	CDR3
TRBV18	TRBJ1-2	few	CASSPPGPGYTF
TRBV29-1	TRBJ2-2	few	CSVAPGHNTGELFF
TRBV30	TRBJ2-7	-	CAWSPTRPGRLYEQYF
TRBV19	TRBJ2-3	few	CASSRRGDTQYF
TRBV27	TRBJ2-3	-	CASSLAHGRDTQYF
TRBV29-1	TRBJ2-2	-	CSEKTLTGELFF
TRBV7-2	TRBJ2-5	-	CASSLGLALGETQYF
TRBV7-6	TRBJ2-1	few	CASSLYSRNEQFF
TRBV13	TRBJ2-7	-	CASSLELAPYEQYF
TRBV25-1	TRBJ2-7	few	CASSFGSPAGGTYEQYF
TRBV7-9	TRBJ1-2	-	CASSLDVAYGYTF
TRBV19	TRBJ2-2	-	CATPEGTGELFF
TRBV27	TRBJ1-1	-	CASSSNRGWTEAFF
TRBV7-9	TRBJ2-2	-	CASSLAGTSGSWTGELFF
TRBV9	TRBJ2-3	-	CASSVGGGGTDTQYF
TRBV29-1	TRBJ2-1	-	CSVPNNNEQFF
TRBV7-8	TRBJ2-3	-	CASSTGGSADTQYF
TRBV6-4	TRBJ2-3	-	CASRLTGGADTQYF
TRBV28	TRBJ1-1	-	CASSLGNTEAFF
TRBV11-2	TRBJ2-7	-	CASSLGGGRGEQYF
TRBV30	TRBJ1-4	-	CAWTQGPTNEKLFF
TRBV9	TRBJ2-7	-	CASSVRDRTYEQYF
TRBV27	TRBJ2-7	-	CASSLRRVDEQYF
TRBV7-9	TRBJ2-1	-	CASSFAGGAYNEQFF
TRBV27	TRBJ2-7	-	CASSFRGGYEEQYF
TRBV2	TRBJ2-1	many	CASSDNLNEQFF